The sequence of this T cell receptor beta chain was determined in a study of lymphopenia after photon versus proton radiotherapy. Regarding this clone: As yet, its antigen is unknown.

The study, taken as a whole, reports: Under photons, naive T cells and diversity fell while effector/memory populations rose. Post-nadir diversity loss with photons came from oligoclonal expansion, particularly CD8+ Temra cells. Better survival with proton therapy was suggested as possible, not demonstrated.

Data came from immunoSEQ multiplex PCR; TCRdb stores just in-frame clones and leaves some out. The table has around 30,000 clones, about 87% seen once. The germline gives CDR1 ENHRY, CDR2 SYGVKD. Trimming left V 7 bases short and J 2 bases short, with 10 bases between. This CDR3 region has 13 residues. The sample consisted of peripheral blood, taken from a patient treated with proton-based radiotherapy. The source is a woman in her 70s with pancreatic cancer. The chain is built from TRBV10-3 and TRBJ2-3; tentative D call: TRBD2 (5 bases). CDR3 sequence (DNA): TGTGCCATCACAGGAGCGGACACAGATACGCAGTATTTT. Translated, it gives CAITGADTDTQYF.